Below are 20 T cell receptor beta chains sequenced from a single sample in a study of T cells after yellow fever vaccination. MiXCR was run by TCRdb on the 5' RACE reads, yielding one entry per CDR3 protein. The table records over 300,000 distinct CDR3 sequences, about 3.5% of them present only once. The sample was PBMCs, taken on the day of the yellow fever booster vaccination. Every receptor here comes from a man between 18 and 35 years old who received the YFV17D yellow fever vaccine.

The chain links TRBV7-2 to TRBJ2-3, with 9 bases aligning to TRBD2. Germline V gives CDR1 SGHTA, CDR2 FQGNSA. The ends lost 3 bases at V and 3 bases at J; junction bases unmatched: 7. This CDR3 has 16 amino acids. The CDR3: CASSLGAGGLTDTQYF. CDR3 nucleotides: TGTGCCAGCAGCTTGGGGGCGGGGGGGCTGACAGATACGCAGTATTTT. The variable domain in full, with the rest retrieved from reference TRBV7-2 and TRBJ2-3, is GAGVSQSPSNKVTEKGKDVELRCDPISGHTALYWYRQSLGQGLEFLIYFQGNSAPDKSGLPSDRFSAERTGGSVSTLTIQRTQQEDSAVYLCASSLGAGGLTDTQYFGPGTRLTVL.

This clonotype was seen many times. V usage is TRBV5-1 and J usage is TRBJ2-1, with 14 bases matching TRBD2. The V segment lost 3 bases and the J segment 2 bases; nucleotides outside the gene matches: 7. The CDR3 totals 18 residues. Germline V gene data show CDR1 as SGHRS and CDR2 as YFSETQ. For the CDR3, the DNA is TGCGCCAGCAGCTCGGGACTAGCGGGGGTTATGGCCTACAATGAGCAGTTCTTC. Translated: CASSSGLAGVMAYNEQFF.

The chain employs TRBV6-4 and TRBJ1-1; no definite D call. The ends were cut back, 0 bases at V and 0 bases at J, with 8 bases in the middle. This CDR3 has 15 residues. CDR1 is MRHNA and CDR2 is SNTAGT in the germline V gene. CDR3 sequence: CASSDSIEMNTEAFF. The CDR3 coding sequence is TGTGCCAGCAGTGACTCTATAGAAATGAACACTGAAGCTTTCTTT.

The chain has TRBV4-3 and TRBJ2-7; no clear D gene. V gave up 0 bases and J gave up 0 bases, with 6 bases separating them. The CDR3 covers 14 residues. Germline CDR1 LGHNA, CDR2 YSLEER. CDR3 sequence: CASSQEESSYEQYF. The CDR3, as DNA: TGCGCCAGCAGCCAAGAGGAGAGCTCCTACGAGCAGTACTTC.

This clonotype was found many times. The rearrangement links TRBV5-4 to TRBJ2-7, with D possibly TRBD1 on 5 matching bases. V was shortened by 4 bases and J by 4 bases, with 18 bases between the two germline ends. The CDR3 covers 15 residues. From germline, CDR1 is SGHNT and CDR2 YYREEE (reference sequence). This CDR3 reads CASSPSPSDSYEQYF. The CDR3 DNA reads as TGTGCCAGCAGCCCCAGCCCAAGCGACAGTTACGAGCAGTACTTC. Based on the CDR3 plus reference TRBV5-4 and TRBJ2-7, the full variable domain is ETGVTQSPTHLIKTRGQQVTLRCSSQSGHNTVSWYQQALGQGPQFIFQYYREEENGRGNFPPRFSGLQFPNYSSELNVNALELDDSALYLCASSPSPSDSYEQYFGPGTRLTVT.

This clonotype showed up many times. A read error may be the cause here, since a much bigger clone is one base away. The rearrangement joins TRBV6-4 to TRBJ2-1; 14 bases line up with TRBD2. The germline V gene encodes CDR1 MRHNA and CDR2 SNTAGT. The CDR3 is 15 amino acids. Trimming at V came to 0 bases and at J to 9 bases, leaving 1 base not matched to a gene. The CDR3 reads CASSDSTSGGAEQFF. The CDR3 nucleotides are TGTGCCAGCAGTGACTCGACTAGCGGGGGGGCTGAGCAGTTCTTC.

In this sample, this clonotype turned up a few times. The chain links TRBV5-1 to TRBJ2-2, with D possibly being TRBD1 or TRBD2 (6 bases each). With 3 bases removed from V and 7 bases from J, the gap between germline ends came to 19 bases. The CDR3 has 16 residues. The germline V gene has CDR1 SGHRS and CDR2 YFSETQ. The CDR3 DNA is TGCGCCAGCAGCTCGGGGGCCGGCCCGGGGGTCGGGGAGCTGTTTTTT. It is translated as CASSSGAGPGVGELFF.

This clonotype was observed at least ten times. The V call is TRBV5-1, the J call TRBJ2-7; 8 nucleotides align to TRBD1. The germline CDR1 and CDR2 sequences are SGHRS and YFSETQ. Unmatched junction bases numbered 0, after V lost 4 bases and J lost 3 bases. The CDR3 consists of 12 residues. DNA for the CDR3: TGCGCCAGCAGCGGGACAGGCTACGAGCAGTACGTC. It codes for CASSGTGYEQYV.

Only a few counts were recorded for this clonotype. The chain carries TRBV3-1 and TRBJ2-5; tentatively, D is TRBD1 (6 bases). The CDR3 length is 15 residues. Trimming removed 5 bases from V and 1 base from J, with 14 bases in between. Germline CDR1 reads LGHDT; CDR2 reads YNNKEL (reference sequence). Written as DNA, the CDR3 is TGTGCCAGCAGCGGACGGGACACAACCCAAGAGACCCAGTACTTC. It codes for CASSGRDTTQETQYF.

This clonotype was detected ten times or more. The rearrangement joins TRBV9 to TRBJ2-3; weak D call: TRBD2 (6 bases). The CDR3 covers 17 residues. V lost 3 bases and J 2 bases, leaving 19 bases between the germline ends. Per the germline V gene, CDR1 is SGDLS and CDR2 is YYNGEE. The CDR3 region has the DNA TGTGCCAGCAGCGCGCTTAAGACTAGGGGAATCACAGATACGCAGTATTTT. It codes for CASSALKTRGITDTQYF.

This clonotype has a count of ten or more. This chain links TRBV11-3 with TRBJ2-5; 10 bases are a match to TRBD2. Germline loops: CDR1 SGHNT, CDR2 YENEEA. The V segment lost 0 bases and the J segment 3 bases; nucleotides outside the gene matches: 4. The CDR3 is made up of 16 amino acids. CDR3 amino acids: CASSLESGGAEETQYF. The CDR3 DNA reads as TGTGCCAGCAGCTTAGAAAGCGGGGGGGCCGAAGAGACCCAGTACTTC. Looking up the rest from reference TRBV11-3 and TRBJ2-5 gives the full variable domain: EAGVVQSPRYKIIEKKQPVAFWCNPISGHNTLYWYLQNLGQGPELLIRYENEEAVDDSQLPKDRFSAERLKGVDSTLKIQPAELGDSAVYLCASSLESGGAEETQYFGPGTRLLVL.

This clonotype has ten or more counts. This chain joins TRBV4-1 and TRBJ1-5, with D unresolved. The CDR3 has 14 amino acids. Trimming removed 3 bases at V and 0 bases at J, with 6 bases between. Per the germline V gene, CDR1 is MGHRA and CDR2 is YSYEKL. CDR3: CASSHGDSNQPQHF. CDR3 nucleotide sequence: TGCGCCAGCAGCCATGGGGATAGCAATCAGCCCCAGCATTTT.

This chain connects TRBV5-5 to TRBJ1-6; a weak D match, TRBD1 (6 bases). The CDR3 covers 12 residues. CDR1 and CDR2 (germline): SGHKS, YYEKEE (reference sequence). V was shortened by 0 bases and J by 11 bases, with 6 bases between the two germline ends. The CDR3 region is CASSLDRAPLHF. CDR3 in DNA: TGTGCCAGCAGCTTGGACAGGGCACCCCTCCACTTT.

This clonotype was seen repeatedly, ten times or more. The chain is built from TRBV6-5 and TRBJ2-2, with TRBD2 matching 7 bases. V lost 0 bases, J lost 4 bases, and 8 bases stayed unmatched. Germline-derived CDR1 and CDR2 are MNHEY and SVGAGI. The CDR3 covers 17 residues. This chain's CDR3 is CASSYSGGGVSTGELFF. The DNA for the CDR3 is TGTGCCAGCAGTTACTCGGGCGGGGGTGTAAGCACCGGGGAGCTGTTTTTT.

The chain combines TRBV7-3 with TRBJ2-1; TRBD2 matches at 8 bases. Germline CDR1 and CDR2: SGHTA and FQGTGA. The CDR3 is made up of 13 amino acids. Trimming at V came to 8 bases and at J to 9 bases, leaving 9 bases not matched to a gene. The CDR3 nucleotides are TGTGCCAGCGGGACTAGAGAGTTTGCTGAGCAGTTCTTC. It codes for CASGTREFAEQFF.

There are many counts of this clonotype. The chain employs TRBV7-9 and TRBJ2-1; D is tentatively TRBD1 or TRBD2 (5 bases each). The CDR3 spans 15 residues. V gave up 2 bases and J gave up 8 bases, with 16 bases separating them. Germline V gives CDR1 SEHNR, CDR2 FQNEAQ (reference sequence). The CDR3 DNA is TGTGCCAGCAGCTTAATATACCTGGGGGTGGATGAGCAGTTCTTC. It yields the protein CASSLIYLGVDEQFF.

The chain uses TRBV7-9 and TRBJ1-1; a possible D gene is TRBD1 (5 bases). Germline V lookup: CDR1 SEHNR, CDR2 FQNEAQ (reference sequence). V lost 0 bases and J lost 0, with 8 bases in between. CDR3 length equals 15 residues. CDR3 coding DNA: TGTGCCAGCAGCTTAGCGTGGGGCATGAACACTGAAGCTTTCTTT. Its translation: CASSLAWGMNTEAFF.

This clonotype appeared many times. The genes are TRBV7-7 and TRBJ2-3; D remains unclear. This CDR3 comprises 14 residues. Between the trimmed V and J ends, which lost 4 bases and 2 bases, there was a span of 10 bases. Germline V gives CDR1 SSHAT, CDR2 FNYEAQ (reference sequence). The CDR3 nucleotides are TGTGCCAGCAGCTCTCTATCAAACACAGATACGCAGTATTTT. It specifies CASSSLSNTDTQYF.

Ten or more counts support this clonotype. The chain combines TRBV5-5 with TRBJ2-3; D perhaps matches TRBD2 (6 bases). The CDR3 consists of 16 residues. Germline CDR1 reads SGHKS; CDR2 reads YYEKEE (reference sequence). V was shortened by 4 bases and J by 5 bases, with 20 bases between the two germline ends. CDR3 in amino acids: CASSGISTPRGDTQYF. Here the CDR3 DNA reads TGTGCCAGCAGCGGAATAAGTACACCGCGGGGAGATACGCAGTATTTT.

V is TRBV20-1 and J is TRBJ2-3; no definite D call. The CDR3 contains 14 residues. Germline V gene lookup returns CDR1 DFQATT and CDR2 SNEGSKA (reference sequence). V lost 7 bases to trimming and J lost 1 base, with 15 bases between them. CDR3 nucleotide sequence: TGCAGTGTCGAAGACGGGCGTGGCACAGATACGCAGTATTTT. Translating gives CSVEDGRGTDTQYF.